The present TCR beta chain was sequenced within a study of blood T cell repertoires in COVID-19. Across the study: Acute and convalescent COVID-19 specimens originated in the United States, Italy and Spain.

CDR1 and CDR2 (germline): SGDLS, YYNGEE. Trimming stripped 3 bases from V and 0 bases from J, with 7 bases between. The CDR3 consists of 14 residues. Per the original methods: Estimates of nucleated cell counts were drawn from the amplification of reference gene primers. Clones were read by immunoSEQ multiplex PCR, and TCRdb kept only the in-frame ones, dropping some. V and J calls and clone size are those listed in that table; D and trimming were worked out from the DNA. The sample consists of under 200,000 clones, approximately 85% of them appearing once. This clone was recorded once. This clonotype originated in a man aged 60 to 75 who had recovered from COVID-19. The V gene is TRBV9, the J gene TRBJ1-5; tentatively, D is TRBD1 (5 bases). Specimen: peripheral blood. CDR3 DNA sequence: TGTGCCAGCAGCGGGGGGGATAGCAATCAGCCCCAGCATTTT. Its translation is CASSGGDSNQPQHF.